The source of this T cell receptor beta chain is a study of Ad26.COV2.S vaccination and SARS-CoV-2 variants. The method was immunoSEQ multiplex PCR; TCRdb's version includes in-frame clones alone and lacks a portion of them. The repertoire holds about 680,000 clones, with around 90% as singletons. Per the germline V gene, CDR1 is KGHDR and CDR2 is SFDVKD. Trimming at V came to 5 bases and at J to 3 bases, leaving 7 bases not matched to a gene. The CDR3 has 15 residues. Treatment specified: roughly 19 received Ad26.COV2.S at low or high dose, single or two shots; 5 received placebo; per-sample allocation not given. Sampling occurred on day 63 after the first vaccine or placebo injection.

The sequences come from peripheral blood, collected in a trial of Ad26.COV2.S vaccine versus placebo. This chain joins TRBV24-1 and TRBJ2-7; TRBD1 matches at 9 bases. The receptor comes from a person aged 18-60 years who received the Ad26.COV2.S COVID-19 vaccine or a placebo. In DNA form, the CDR3 reads TGTGCCACCAGTGCCGGGACAGGGAAAGACTACGAGCAGTACTTC. This gives the protein CATSAGTGKDYEQYF.